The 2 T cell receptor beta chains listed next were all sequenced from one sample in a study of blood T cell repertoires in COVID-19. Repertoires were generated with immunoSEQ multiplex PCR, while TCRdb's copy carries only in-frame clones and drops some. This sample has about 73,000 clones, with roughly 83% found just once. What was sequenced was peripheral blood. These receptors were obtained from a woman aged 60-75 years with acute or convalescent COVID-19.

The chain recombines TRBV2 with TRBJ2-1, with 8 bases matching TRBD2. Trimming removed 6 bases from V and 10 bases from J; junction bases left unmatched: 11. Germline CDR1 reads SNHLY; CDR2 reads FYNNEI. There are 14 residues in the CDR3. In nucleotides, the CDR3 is TGTGCCAGCAGCGACGGGGGGGCTTTAGGCGAGCAGTTCTTC. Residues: CASSDGGALGEQFF.

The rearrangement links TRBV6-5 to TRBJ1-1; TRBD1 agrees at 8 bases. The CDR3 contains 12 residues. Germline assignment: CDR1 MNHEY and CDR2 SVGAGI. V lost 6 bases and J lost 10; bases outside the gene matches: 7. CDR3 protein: CASSLGTGRAFF. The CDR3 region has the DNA TGTGCCAGCAGCCTAGGGACAGGAAGAGCTTTCTTT.